One and the same sample provided the 29 T cell receptor beta chains below, sequenced in a study of blood T cell repertoires in COVID-19. Some clones are missing from TCRdb's copy, which holds only in-frame ones; the method was immunoSEQ multiplex PCR. Of approximately 94,000 clones in the sample, over 75% were seen once. What was sequenced was peripheral blood. The receptors were gathered from a human donor in a cohort sampled during active COVID-19.

The CDR3 protein is CASSEVPGYEQYF. CDR3 nucleotides: TGTGCCAGCAGTGAAGTGCCGGGATACGAGCAGTACTTC. The chain recombines TRBV2 with TRBJ2-7, with D possibly matching TRBD2 (5 bases). With 1 base removed from V and 4 bases from J, the gap between germline ends came to 8 bases. This CDR3 is built from 13 residues. Looked up from germline, CDR1 is SNHLY and CDR2 is FYNNEI.

The chain couples TRBV5-5 to TRBJ2-1, with 11 bases that match TRBD2. This CDR3 spans 16 amino acids. Trimming at V came to 5 bases and at J to 0 bases, leaving 4 bases not matched to a gene. CDR1 is SGHKS, CDR2 YYEKEE, per germline (reference sequence). CDR3 DNA sequence: TGTGCCAGCAGGCACGGACTAGCGGGCTCCTACAATGAGCAGTTCTTC. Translation gives CASRHGLAGSYNEQFF.

The chain combines TRBV5-1 with TRBJ1-2, with D possibly being TRBD1 (5 bases). Germline CDR1 and CDR2: SGHRS and YFSETQ. The V gene lost 4 bases and the J gene lost 6 bases, with 13 bases spanning the gap. The CDR3 loop spans 13 amino acids. This CDR3 is CASSTGGGDGYTF. The CDR3 nucleotides are TGCGCCAGCAGCACCGGCGGGGGGGATGGCTACACCTTC.

V usage is TRBV5-4 and J usage is TRBJ2-7, with D possibly being TRBD1 (7 bases). Germline CDR1 reads SGHNT; CDR2 reads YYREEE (reference sequence). The germline V and J ends were trimmed by 0 bases and 5 bases, with 15 bases remaining between them. The CDR3 is made up of 15 amino acids. For the CDR3, the DNA is TGTGCCAGCAGCTTGGGGGCAGGGGGGCACAACGAGCAGTACTTC. It encodes CASSLGAGGHNEQYF.

The V gene is TRBV30, the J gene TRBJ1-5; TRBD1 is a possible D gene (5 bases). This CDR3 region has 17 residues. V was trimmed by 3 bases and J by 0 bases, leaving 18 bases between them. CDR1 and CDR2 from the germline V gene are GTSNPN and SVGIG (reference sequence). CDR3 loop: CAWSDRRAAYSNQPQHF. The CDR3 nucleotides are TGTGCCTGGAGCGACAGACGAGCCGCCTATAGCAATCAGCCCCAGCATTTT.

This sequence joins TRBV6-5 and TRBJ1-2, with a weak D call TRBD1 (5 bases). CDR1 and CDR2 from the germline V gene are MNHEY and SVGAGI. The CDR3 is made up of 15 amino acids. Trimming left V 0 bases short and J 5 bases short, with 13 bases between. The CDR3 DNA follows: TGTGCCAGCAGTTACTCGAATGCAGGGTTATATGGCTACACCTTC. This gives the protein CASSYSNAGLYGYTF.

The V and J genes are TRBV15 and TRBJ1-2; the D is unclear. The CDR3 runs 14 residues. Germline V gene sequence: CDR1 LNHNV, CDR2 YYDKDF (reference sequence). Trimming removed 5 bases at V and 2 bases at J, with 12 bases between. The CDR3 protein is CATSRGLANYGYTF. In nucleotides, the CDR3 is TGTGCCACCAGCCGAGGGTTAGCCAACTATGGCTACACCTTC.

The chain has TRBV12-1 and TRBJ2-3; TRBD2 is the table's D call and was not checked against the DNA. TRBV12-1 is given as a pseudogene. The CDR3 has 16 residues. The CDR3 protein is CASSSPGLAIRDTQYF. The DNA for the CDR3 is TGTGCCAGCAGCTCCCCGGGACTAGCAATAAGGGATACGCAGTATTTT.

CDR3 in amino acids: CASSLAPGWLAGPSNTGELFF. CDR3 DNA: TGCGCCAGCAGCTTGGCCCCAGGTTGGCTAGCGGGGCCTTCGAACACCGGGGAGCTGTTTTTT. This chain connects TRBV5-1 to TRBJ2-2; the match to TRBD2 covers 9 bases. V shed 0 bases, J shed 0 bases, and the junction held 15 bases outside the gene matches. The CDR3 has 21 amino acids. Per the germline V gene, CDR1 is SGHRS and CDR2 is YFSETQ. The full variable domain, its missing parts supplied by reference TRBV5-1 and TRBJ2-2, is KAGVTQTPRYLIKTRGQQVTLSCSPISGHRSVSWYQQTPGQGLQFLFEYFSETQRNKGNFPGRFSGRQFSNSRSEMNVSTLELGDSALYLCASSLAPGWLAGPSNTGELFFGEGSRLTVL.

The rearrangement links TRBV12-3 or TRBV12-4 to TRBJ2-3; D not certain. Trimming removed 4 bases at V and 4 bases at J, with 6 bases between. The CDR3 covers 12 residues. CDR3 coding DNA: TGTGCCAGCAGTTCTTCAGCAGATACGCAGTATTTT. Translated: CASSSSADTQYF.

The chain employs TRBV3-1 (or the pseudogene TRBV3-2) and TRBJ2-2; 7 positions agree with TRBD2. Germline V lookup: CDR1 LGHDT, CDR2 YNNKEL (reference sequence). This CDR3 region has 16 residues. Trimming took 5 bases from V and 1 from J; bases not matched to a gene: 7. CDR3 region: CASSDRAGRNTGELFF. In DNA, the CDR3 is TGTGCCAGCAGCGATAGAGCGGGACGGAACACCGGGGAGCTGTTTTTT.

J is TRBJ2-3 and V is TRBV7-8, with a weak D call TRBD2 (6 bases). The ends were cut back, 4 bases at V and 4 bases at J, with 15 bases in the middle. Looked up from germline, CDR1 is SGHVS and CDR2 is FQNEAQ. The CDR3 totals 15 residues. CDR3 nucleotides: TGTGCCAGCAGCTACGGGACTGTGGGATCAGATACGCAGTATTTT. Its protein product is CASSYGTVGSDTQYF.

The chain links TRBV5-8 to TRBJ2-7; TRBD2 matches at 14 bases. CDR1 is SGHTS, CDR2 YDEGEE, per germline. This CDR3 has 17 amino acids. Trimming took 4 bases from V and 1 from J; bases not matched to a gene: 7. This CDR3 reads CASSPGTSGRFSYEQYF. The CDR3 DNA sequence: TGTGCCAGCAGCCCCGGGACTAGCGGGAGATTTTCCTACGAGCAGTACTTC.

This clone was recorded only once. CDR3 sequence: CASSPRLAGEAETQYF. CDR3 nucleotides: TGTGCCAGCAGCCCCCGGTTAGCGGGAGAGGCAGAGACCCAGTACTTC. The rearrangement uses TRBV11-2 and TRBJ2-5; TRBD2 matches 9 bases. The CDR3 runs 16 residues. V lost 5 bases to trimming and J lost 4 bases; unmatched junction nucleotides: 11. Per the germline V gene, CDR1 is SGHAT and CDR2 is FQNNGV.

In this sample, this clone turned up a few times. The chain links TRBV6-2 or TRBV6-3 to TRBJ2-1; tentative D call: TRBD2 (6 bases). V was clipped by 4 bases and J by 4 bases, with 14 bases between them. CDR1 is MNHEY and CDR2 is SVGEGT in the germline V gene. The CDR3 contains 15 residues. The CDR3 nucleotides are TGTGCCAGCAGTTTGGCGGGGCTGGGATACAATGAGCAGTTCTTC. It encodes CASSLAGLGYNEQFF.

This chain uses TRBV29-1 with TRBJ2-3; 9 bases are shared with TRBD2. This CDR3 is 13 amino acids long. Unmatched junction bases numbered 4, after V lost 5 bases and J lost 4 bases. CDR1 SQVTM and CDR2 ANQGSEA come from the germline V gene. The CDR3 spells CSVIIAGADTQYF. CDR3 DNA sequence: TGCAGCGTTATAATAGCGGGAGCAGATACGCAGTATTTT.

This sequence joins TRBV10-3 and TRBJ1-5; perhaps TRBD1 as D (6 bases). The germline V and J ends were trimmed by 11 bases and 5 bases, with 16 bases remaining between them. Germline loops: CDR1 ENHRY, CDR2 SYGVKD. The CDR3 contains 13 residues. DNA of the CDR3: TGTGCCTCGGCGGTAGGGGGTGATCAGCCCCAGCATTTT. Translating gives CASAVGGDQPQHF.

This chain links TRBV5-1 with TRBJ2-3; 7 bases agree with TRBD2. Germline V gene lookup returns CDR1 SGHRS and CDR2 YFSETQ. V dropped 4 bases and J dropped 3; count of bases not matched to a gene: 2. The CDR3 covers 13 residues. For the CDR3, the DNA is TGCGCCAGCAGCCTTAGCGGGACAGATACGCAGTATTTT. The encoded protein is CASSLSGTDTQYF.

The genes are TRBV5-6 and TRBJ1-2; the D is unclear. The CDR3 runs 15 residues. The V gene lost 2 bases and the J gene lost 3 bases, with 14 bases spanning the gap. Germline CDR1 SGHDT, CDR2 YYEEEE. CDR3 residues: CASSFGSREDYGYTF. The CDR3 nucleotides are TGTGCCAGCAGCTTCGGTTCGAGGGAAGACTATGGCTACACCTTC.

This clone was recorded once. This chain joins TRBV18 and TRBJ2-4; 7 bases are shared with TRBD1. The CDR3 extends over 14 amino acids. Germline V CDR1 and CDR2: KGHSH, LQKENI. Trimming removed 5 bases from V and 1 base from J; junction bases left unmatched: 2. CDR3 coding DNA: TGTGCCAGCTCAACACAGGGGGCCAAAAACATTCAGTACTTC. It is translated as CASSTQGAKNIQYF.

This chain links TRBV5-5 with TRBJ1-2; 7 positions match TRBD1. There are 17 residues in the CDR3. V shed 0 bases and J 3 bases; nucleotides not matched to a gene: 11. In germline, CDR1 is SGHKS, CDR2 YYEKEE (reference sequence). CDR3: CASSLAPTGPRDYGYTF. DNA for the CDR3: TGTGCCAGCAGCTTGGCTCCGACAGGGCCTAGGGACTATGGCTACACCTTC.

This clone has a single count. The chain joins TRBV2 to TRBJ1-2; 9 bases map to TRBD1. Trimming removed 6 bases from V and 8 bases from J; junction bases left unmatched: 4. This CDR3 is 12 amino acids long. CDR1 and CDR2 from the germline V gene are SNHLY and FYNNEI. CDR3 sequence reads: CASSPTGGGYTF. The DNA of the CDR3 is TGTGCCAGCAGCCCCACAGGGGGCGGCTACACCTTC. Full variable domain (rest looked up from reference TRBV2 and TRBJ1-2): EPEVTQTPSHQVTQMGQEVILRCVPISNHLYFYWYRQILGQKVEFLVSFYNNEISEKSEIFDDQFSVERPDGSNFTLKIRSTKLEDSAMYFCASSPTGGGYTFGSGTRLTVV.

V and J are TRBV9 and TRBJ2-1, with D possibly being TRBD2 (6 bases). The V gene lost 4 bases and the J gene lost 5 bases, with 13 bases spanning the gap. Germline V CDR1 and CDR2: SGDLS, YYNGEE. CDR3 length equals 14 residues. The CDR3, as DNA: TGTGCCAGCAGCTTCCGACTAGAAAACAATGAGCAGTTCTTC. Its translation: CASSFRLENNEQFF.

This clone was counted between two and nine times. This sequence joins TRBV5-6 and TRBJ2-5; 8 bases agree with TRBD1. J gave up 6 bases and V 4 bases, and 5 bases lay outside the gene matches. Germline V gene lookup returns CDR1 SGHDT and CDR2 YYEEEE. CDR3 length equals 13 residues. CDR3 sequence reads: CASSPGQGKTQYF. CDR3 nucleotides: TGTGCCAGCAGCCCAGGACAGGGAAAGACCCAGTACTTC.

The chain combines TRBV7-2 with TRBJ2-1; TRBD2 aligns across 7 bases. With V trimmed by 5 bases and J by 3 bases, 4 bases remained unmatched. This CDR3 region has 14 residues. CDR1 SGHTA and CDR2 FQGNSA come from the germline V gene. In nucleotides, the CDR3 is TGTGCCAGCAGCCCGGGGGGACTCTACAATGAGCAGTTCTTC. Translated: CASSPGGLYNEQFF.

The genes are TRBV12-3 or TRBV12-4 and TRBJ2-1, with a possible D match to TRBD2 (5 bases). The CDR3 extends over 12 amino acids. V lost 6 bases to trimming and J lost 9 bases, with 12 bases between them. The CDR3 sequence: CASRSGFLEQFF. CDR3 sequence (DNA): TGTGCCAGCAGGTCGGGATTCCTTGAGCAGTTCTTC.

A single count supports this clone. The chain carries TRBV7-2 and TRBJ2-5, with 8 bases aligning to TRBD2. J lost 2 bases, V lost 2 bases, and 1 base had no gene match. Germline-derived CDR1 and CDR2 are SGHTA and FQGNSA. The CDR3 has 14 amino acids. The CDR3: CASSLIAGQETQYF. CDR3 nucleotides: TGTGCCAGCAGCTTAATAGCGGGGCAAGAGACCCAGTACTTC.

The chain joins TRBV4-3 to TRBJ1-2, with TRBD1 as a possible D gene (6 bases). Deletions cut 2 bases from V and 4 bases from J, with 14 bases between. The CDR3 runs 15 residues. Germline CDR1 reads LGHNA; CDR2 reads YSLEER. CDR3 nucleotide sequence: TGCGCCAGCAGCCAAACCGACAGGAGCTTCTATGGCTACACCTTC. Translated, it gives CASSQTDRSFYGYTF.

This clone was observed a single time. The chain links TRBV27 to TRBJ1-6; 7 bases align to TRBD1. The germline CDR1 and CDR2 sequences are MNHEY and SMNVEV (reference sequence). J gave up 10 bases and V 3 bases, and 6 bases lay outside the gene matches. The CDR3 runs 14 residues. CDR3 in amino acids: CASSFGQGESPLHF. DNA for the CDR3: TGTGCCAGCAGTTTTGGCCAGGGGGAATCACCCCTCCACTTT.